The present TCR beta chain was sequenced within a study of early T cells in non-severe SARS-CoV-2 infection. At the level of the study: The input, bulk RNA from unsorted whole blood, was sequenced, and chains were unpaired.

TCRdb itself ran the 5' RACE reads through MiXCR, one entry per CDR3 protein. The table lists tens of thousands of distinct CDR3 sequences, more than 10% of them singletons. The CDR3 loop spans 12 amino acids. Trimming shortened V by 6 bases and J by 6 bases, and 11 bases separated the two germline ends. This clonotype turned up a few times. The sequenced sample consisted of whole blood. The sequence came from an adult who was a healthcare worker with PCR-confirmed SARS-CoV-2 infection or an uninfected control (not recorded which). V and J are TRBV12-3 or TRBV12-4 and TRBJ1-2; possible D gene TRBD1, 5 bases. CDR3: CASSPGGHGYTF. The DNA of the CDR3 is TGTGCCAGCAGCCCCGGGGGACATGGCTACACCTTC.